This T cell receptor (beta chain) was observed in a study of CD8 T cells in ankylosing spondylitis. Quantitative 5'-RACE with molecular barcodes generated TCR beta libraries. TCRdb reanalysed the 5' RACE reads using MiXCR and keeps one entry per CDR3 protein. Among around 150,000 distinct CDR3 sequences listed, 40% to 50% were seen once. Germline CDR1 and CDR2: MGHRA and YSYEKL. Unmatched junction bases numbered 2, after V lost 2 bases and J lost 3 bases. The CDR3 extends over 14 amino acids. Sequences were obtained from synovial fluid, either unsorted or a sorted T cell fraction (not recorded which). The gene calls are TRBV4-1 and TRBJ2-7, with TRBD1 matching over 9 bases. This clonotype was obtained from a male donor with ankylosing spondylitis. CDR3 sequence (DNA): TGCGCCAGCAGCCAAAGGACAGGGGTCTACGAGCAGTACTTC. This codes for CASSQRTGVYEQYF.